This T cell receptor (beta chain) stems from a study of T-cell memory formation after mild COVID-19. For the study at large: For the most part, TCR clusters were specific to one donor.

This clonotype was observed a few times. Germline assignment: CDR1 DFQATT and CDR2 SNEGSKA (reference sequence). This CDR3 contains 15 residues. V lost 3 bases to trimming and J lost 5 bases, with 17 bases between them. TCRdb recomputed calls from the 5' RACE reads with MiXCR, one row per CDR3 protein. The data hold around 450,000 distinct CDR3 sequences, with roughly 26% observed a single time. The chain uses TRBV20-1 and TRBJ2-1; a possible D gene is TRBD2 (6 bases). The clonotype comes from an adult woman who had mild COVID-19 (a few samples of this study predate the infection). Cell type and time point are not known. Source material: PBMCs or a T cell subset sorted from them (not recorded which). In DNA, the CDR3 is TGCAGTGCTAGCCAGTCTAGCGTTCGCCACAATGAGCAGTTCTTC. Amino acid sequence: CSASQSSVRHNEQFF.